A single T cell receptor beta chain is shown here with its context. Its antigen is undetermined. These data come from a study of blood T cells in healthy people across ages. Through a sample-barcoded 5' primer and a J-beta primer mix, a second PCR was run for roughly 6 to 12 cycles. A 12-random-nucleotide template-switch adaptor tagged each cDNA molecule. MiXCR, applied by TCRdb to the 5' RACE reads, yields one record per CDR3 protein. The sample holds 850,000 to 1,300,000 distinct CDR3 sequences; 45% are singletons and the top ten take around 18%. Germline CDR1 and CDR2: LGHNA and YSLEER. After removal of 3 bases from V and 9 bases from J, the junction contained 8 bases not matched to a gene. The CDR3 runs 14 residues. Points from the study as a whole: Fewer expanded clones and more diversity marked long-lived versus aged donors. Per-million-T-cell TCR beta diversity fell roughly linearly with age.

The TCR sequence derives from a woman aged 60-75 years in good health. The sample taken for sequencing was blood. The V call is TRBV4-3, the J call TRBJ2-1, with 7 nucleotides matching TRBD2. The chain's CDR3 is CASSHIASGGEQFF. DNA of the CDR3: TGCGCCAGCAGCCACATTGCTAGCGGAGGTGAGCAGTTCTTC.